This T cell receptor beta chain was sequenced in a study of response to subunit inactivated influenza vaccine. The study's findings and limits: T cells newly recruited by each seasonal influenza vaccination are few, the authors suggested.

This clonotype was observed many times. Its antigen is not identified. Germline assignment: CDR1 DFQATT and CDR2 SNEGSKA (reference sequence). With 0 bases removed from V and 5 bases from J, the gap between germline ends came to 10 bases. The CDR3 sequence is 13 residues long. Using its own MiXCR run on the RT-PCR reads, TCRdb lists one record per CDR3 protein. This sample has a few hundred thousand distinct CDR3 sequences, with less than 7.5% found just once. Sequences were derived from PBMCs from blood, sampled around 2 years after vaccination. The rearrangement joins TRBV20-1 to TRBJ2-5, with D uncertain. The sequence derives from a man between 50 and 69 years old who received an inactivated influenza vaccine. The CDR3 is CSARDGLVETQYF. The CDR3 DNA follows: TGCAGTGCTAGAGATGGGCTAGTTGAGACCCAGTACTTC.